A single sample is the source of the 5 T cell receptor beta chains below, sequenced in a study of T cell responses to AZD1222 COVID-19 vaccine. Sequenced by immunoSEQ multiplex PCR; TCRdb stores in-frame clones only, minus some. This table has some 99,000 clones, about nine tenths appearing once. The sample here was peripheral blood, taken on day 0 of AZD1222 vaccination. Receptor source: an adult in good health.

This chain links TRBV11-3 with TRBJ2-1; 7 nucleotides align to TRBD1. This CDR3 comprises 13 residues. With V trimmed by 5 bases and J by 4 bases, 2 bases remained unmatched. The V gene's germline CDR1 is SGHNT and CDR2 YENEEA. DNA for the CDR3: TGTGCCAGCAGCCAACAGGGGTACAATGAGCAGTTCTTC. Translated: CASSQQGYNEQFF.

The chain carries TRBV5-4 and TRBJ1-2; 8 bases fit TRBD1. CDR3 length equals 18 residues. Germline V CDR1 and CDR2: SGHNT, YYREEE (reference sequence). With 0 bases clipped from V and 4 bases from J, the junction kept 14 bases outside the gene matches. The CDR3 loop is CASSLDRDRISGSYGYTF. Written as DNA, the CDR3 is TGTGCCAGCAGCTTGGATCGGGACAGGATATCGGGAAGCTATGGCTACACCTTC.

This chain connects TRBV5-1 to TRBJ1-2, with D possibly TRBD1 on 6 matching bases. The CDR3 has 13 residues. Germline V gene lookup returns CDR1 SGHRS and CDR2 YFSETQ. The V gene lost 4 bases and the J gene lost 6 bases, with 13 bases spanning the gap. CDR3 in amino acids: CASSLGTTDGYTF. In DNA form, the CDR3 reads TGCGCCAGCAGCCTCGGGACAACGGATGGCTACACCTTC.

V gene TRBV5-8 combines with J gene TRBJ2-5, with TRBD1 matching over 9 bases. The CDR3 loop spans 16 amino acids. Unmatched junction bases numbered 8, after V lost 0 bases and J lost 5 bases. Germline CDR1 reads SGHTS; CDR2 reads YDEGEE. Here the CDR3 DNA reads TGTGCCAGCAGCTTGGCGGGGACAGGGTCTGGGGAGACCCAGTACTTC. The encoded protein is CASSLAGTGSGETQYF.

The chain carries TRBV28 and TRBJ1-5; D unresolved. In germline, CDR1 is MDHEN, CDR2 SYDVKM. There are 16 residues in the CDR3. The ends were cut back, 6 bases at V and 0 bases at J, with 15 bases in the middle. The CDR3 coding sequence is TGTGCCAGCAGGGTAGGTGTTGGGTATAGCAATCAGCCCCAGCATTTT. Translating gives CASRVGVGYSNQPQHF.